The 14 T cell receptor beta chains listed next were all sequenced from one sample in a study of Ad26.COV2.S vaccination and SARS-CoV-2 variants. The treatment denotes: around 19 received Ad26.COV2.S at low or high dose, single or two shots; roughly five received placebo; per-sample allocation not given. At day 63 after the first vaccine or placebo injection, samples were drawn. The assay was immunoSEQ multiplex PCR, and TCRdb's table has in-frame clones only and misses some. Of some 480,000 clones in the sample, roughly 87% were seen once. The input for sequencing was peripheral blood, taken in a trial of Ad26.COV2.S vaccine versus placebo. These receptors were collected from a person aged 18 to 59 who received the Ad26.COV2.S COVID-19 vaccine or a placebo.

The chain carries TRBV7-9 and TRBJ2-1, with D possibly TRBD2 on 6 matching bases. Germline values: CDR1 SEHNR, CDR2 FQNEAQ (reference sequence). The CDR3 is 13 amino acids. The V end was cut by 2 bases, the J end by 7 bases, with 9 bases between. CDR3 sequence (DNA): TGTGCCAGCAGCTTAAACGCGGGGAATGAGCAGTTCTTC. Protein product: CASSLNAGNEQFF. Drawing the rest from reference TRBV7-9 and TRBJ2-1, the complete variable domain is DTGVSQNPRHKITKRGQNVTFRCDPISEHNRLYWYRQTLGQGPEFLTYFQNEAQLEKSRLLSDRFSAERPKGSFSTLEIQRTEQGDSAMYLCASSLNAGNEQFFGPGTRLTVL.

This rearrangement joins TRBV28 to TRBJ2-2, with 10 bases identical to TRBD1. V was clipped by 5 bases and J by 3 bases; unmatched bases: 9. The CDR3 is made up of 17 amino acids. Per germline, CDR1 MDHEN and CDR2 SYDVKM. This CDR3 is CASSHDFGTGDTGELFF. DNA of the CDR3: TGTGCCAGCAGTCACGACTTCGGGACAGGGGACACCGGGGAGCTGTTTTTT.

The J gene is TRBJ2-2, the V gene TRBV29-1; 9 bases are a match to TRBD1. Trimming at V came to 6 bases and at J to 7 bases, leaving 3 bases not matched to a gene. Germline CDR1 and CDR2: SQVTM and ANQGSEA. The length of the CDR3 is 12 residues. CDR3 DNA: TGCAGCGTCCGGACAGGGGTCGGGGAGCTGTTTTTT. It specifies CSVRTGVGELFF.

The CDR3: CASSLGPADNSEAFF. The CDR3 bases are TGTGCCAGCAGCCTAGGCCCCGCCGACAACTCTGAAGCTTTCTTT. The J gene is TRBJ1-1, the V gene TRBV7-6, with D unclear. Germline-derived CDR1 and CDR2 are SGHVS and FNYEAQ. Trimming took 5 bases from V and 6 from J, leaving 19 bases between them. This CDR3 comprises 15 residues.

This chain uses TRBV9 with TRBJ2-3; D could derive from TRBD1 or TRBD2 (5 bases each). V lost 0 bases, J lost 10 bases, and 18 bases lay in between. There are 15 residues in the CDR3. The V gene's germline CDR1 is SGDLS and CDR2 YYNGEE. The CDR3 sequence is CASSVGEGLQASQYF. The CDR3 bases are TGTGCCAGCAGCGTAGGTGAGGGGCTTCAAGCTTCGCAGTATTTT.

The V and J genes are TRBV30 and TRBJ1-2; D not resolved. V dropped 0 bases and J dropped 8 bases, with 10 bases sitting between them. The CDR3 is 12 amino acids. From germline, CDR1 is GTSNPN and CDR2 SVGIG (reference sequence). As DNA, the CDR3 is TGTGCCTGGAGTGTACTACTCGAGGGCTACACCTTC. It yields the protein CAWSVLLEGYTF.

The CDR3 here is CASSVDHRGLDGYTF. DNA of the CDR3: TGTGCCAGCAGCGTAGACCACAGGGGGCTTGACGGCTACACCTTC. This chain connects TRBV9 to TRBJ1-2, with 9 bases that match TRBD1. The CDR3 spans 15 residues. Germline V gene sequence: CDR1 SGDLS, CDR2 YYNGEE. After removal of 0 bases from V and 8 bases from J, the junction contained 8 bases not matched to a gene.

V gene TRBV6-2 or TRBV6-3 combines with J gene TRBJ2-1; D uncertain. Trimming stripped 4 bases from V and 10 bases from J, with 8 bases between. Per germline, CDR1 MNHEY and CDR2 SVGEGT. CDR3 length: 11 amino acids. The CDR3, as DNA: TGTGCCAGCAGTTTTCTCGGGGAGCAGTTCTTC. Translated: CASSFLGEQFF.

In this sample, this clone turned up a few times. This chain connects TRBV5-1 to TRBJ2-3; D not certain. The V gene's germline CDR1 is SGHRS and CDR2 YFSETQ. The CDR3 runs 14 residues. V was trimmed by 2 bases and J by 2 bases, leaving 9 bases between them. Here the CDR3 reads CASSLATFTDTQYF. The CDR3, as DNA: TGCGCCAGCAGCTTAGCGACGTTCACAGATACGCAGTATTTT.

DNA of the CDR3: TGTGCCACCAGCAGAGATCAGGGTCGTCGCACCGGGGAGCTGTTTTTT. Translation: CATSRDQGRRTGELFF. The chain couples TRBV15 to TRBJ2-2; tentative D call: TRBD1 (5 bases). The CDR3 consists of 16 residues. Germline V gene data show CDR1 as LNHNV and CDR2 as YYDKDF (reference sequence). The ends were cut back, 0 bases at V and 4 bases at J, with 12 bases in the middle.

The genes are TRBV6-2 or TRBV6-3 and TRBJ1-6; no reliable D call. The V end lost 0 bases, the J end lost 14 bases, and 11 bases lay between the germline ends. This CDR3 is built from 13 residues. Per germline, CDR1 MNHEY and CDR2 SVGEGT. CDR3 sequence: CASSYSWTSALHF. The CDR3 DNA sequence: TGTGCCAGCAGTTACTCCTGGACGTCGGCCCTCCACTTT.

The chain combines TRBV4-2 with TRBJ1-6; D gene uncertain. The germline gives CDR1 LGHNA, CDR2 YNFKEQ. Trimming pared 0 bases from V and 10 bases from J, leaving 7 bases between. The CDR3 runs to 13 residues. Here the CDR3 reads CASSQDSPSPLHF. The DNA for the CDR3 is TGTGCCAGCAGCCAAGATAGTCCCTCACCCCTCCACTTT.

CDR3 sequence (DNA): TGTGCCTGGAGGGGCGGGACTAGCGTCTCCGGGGAGCAGTTCTTC. Translated, it gives CAWRGGTSVSGEQFF. This chain links TRBV30 with TRBJ2-1; 10 bases match TRBD2. The length of the CDR3 is 15 residues. Germline values: CDR1 GTSNPN, CDR2 SVGIG (reference sequence). The J segment lost 10 bases and the V segment lost 3 bases, leaving 12 bases of the junction unmatched. Complete variable domain (other parts from reference TRBV30 and TRBJ2-1): SQTIHQWPATLVQPVGSPLSLECTVEGTSNPNLYWYRQAAGRGLQLLFYSVGIGQISSEVPQNLSASRPQDRQFILSSKKLLLSDSGFYLCAWRGGTSVSGEQFFGPGTRLTVL.

V usage is TRBV11-2 and J usage is TRBJ2-1; 7 nucleotides match TRBD2. Trimming took 5 bases from V and 3 from J; bases not matched to a gene: 7. The CDR3 is 15 amino acids. Germline CDR1 is SGHAT and CDR2 is FQNNGV. The CDR3: CASSLGTGGYNEQFF. CDR3 sequence (DNA): TGTGCCAGCAGCCTCGGGACGGGAGGCTACAATGAGCAGTTCTTC.